The rows below give T cell receptor beta chains drawn from one sample of a study of shared clonotypes between healthy human individuals. Only in-frame clones appear in the TCRdb table, and some are missing; sequencing was by immunoSEQ multiplex PCR. Here the sample spans some 2.4 million clones, 93% being singletons. Sequencing was carried out using naive CD4+ T cells from PBMCs. The receptors come from a man aged 18 to 29 in good health. Some clones in this sample may be carry-over from other donors' samples. Each CDR3 is given with its conserved first and last residue. The order of the fields is CDR3 length, J gene, V gene, CDR3 protein.

16 TRBJ2-7 TRBV5-1 CASSLGPERESYEQYF
14 TRBJ2-7 TRBV18 CASSPPGQSYEQYF
16 TRBJ2-1 TRBV18 CASSQPVGGTTNEQFF
15 TRBJ2-1 TRBV30 CAWTDGGGPYNEQFF
15 TRBJ2-1 TRBV5-4 CAITTSGRAPNEQFF
16 TRBJ2-3 TRBV5-4 CASSLKGARRADTQYF
15 TRBJ2-5 TRBV28 CASSKTSTRGETQYF
16 TRBJ2-5 TRBV10-3 CAISESLAGAQETQYF
13 TRBJ1-2 TRBV30 CAWSALTGVGYTF
14 TRBJ1-4 TRBV5-5 CASSLTGTNEKLFF
16 TRBJ2-1 TRBV5-1 CASTGGASNSYNEQFF
13 TRBJ2-3 TRBV30 CARRAGGAGTQYF
14 TRBJ2-3 TRBV7-3 CASSLGARTDTQYF
16 TRBJ2-7 TRBV9 CASSSTGTSASYEQYF
15 TRBJ1-1 TRBV6-5 CASSYSGQGGIEAFF
13 TRBJ2-1 TRBV6-5 CASKGEAYNEQFF
15 TRBJ2-6 TRBV18 CASSPVSSGANVLTF
13 TRBJ1-2 TRBV30 CAWSGGFNYGYTF
12 TRBJ2-7 TRBV5-4 CASGRDPYEQYF
14 TRBJ2-7 TRBV18 CASSPGQGYYEQYF
12 TRBJ1-1 TRBV29-1 CSGIRSLGEAFF
13 TRBJ2-7 TRBV5-4 CASSQGIGYEQYF
15 TRBJ2-1 TRBV11-2 CASSLTSGTWNEQFF
18 TRBJ1-6 TRBV4-3 CASSQDLIQDAPRSPLHF